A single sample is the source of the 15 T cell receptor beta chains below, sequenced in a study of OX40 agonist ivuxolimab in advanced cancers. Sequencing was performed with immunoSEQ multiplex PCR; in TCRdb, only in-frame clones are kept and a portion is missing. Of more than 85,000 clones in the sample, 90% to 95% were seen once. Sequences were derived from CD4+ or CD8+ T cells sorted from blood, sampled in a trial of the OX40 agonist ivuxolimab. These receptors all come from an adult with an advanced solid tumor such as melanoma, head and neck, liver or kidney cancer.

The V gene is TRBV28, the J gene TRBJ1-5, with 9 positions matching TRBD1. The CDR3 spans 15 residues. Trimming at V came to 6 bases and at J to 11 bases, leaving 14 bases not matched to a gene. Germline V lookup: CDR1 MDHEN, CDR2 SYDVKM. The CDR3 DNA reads TGTGCCAGCAGCCTAGGTCGGGACAGGGTAAGCGCCCAGCATTTT. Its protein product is CASSLGRDRVSAQHF.

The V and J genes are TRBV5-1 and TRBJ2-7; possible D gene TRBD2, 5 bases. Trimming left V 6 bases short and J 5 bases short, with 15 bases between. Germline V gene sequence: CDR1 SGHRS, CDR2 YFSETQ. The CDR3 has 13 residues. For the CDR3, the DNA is TGCGCCAGCAAGGGCGGAGGCTCGAACGAGCAGTACTTC. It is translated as CASKGGGSNEQYF.

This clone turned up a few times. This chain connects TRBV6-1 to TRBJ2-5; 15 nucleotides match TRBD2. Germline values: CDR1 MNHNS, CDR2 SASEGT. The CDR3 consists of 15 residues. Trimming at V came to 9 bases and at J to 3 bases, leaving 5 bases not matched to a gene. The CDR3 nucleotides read TGTGCCAGTTGGACTAGCGGGAGGGGGAAAGAGACCCAGTACTTC. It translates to CASWTSGRGKETQYF.

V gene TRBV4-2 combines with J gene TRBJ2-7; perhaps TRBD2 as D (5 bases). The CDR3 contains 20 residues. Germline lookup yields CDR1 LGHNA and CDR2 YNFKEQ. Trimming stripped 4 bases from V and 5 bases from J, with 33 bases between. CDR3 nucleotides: TGTGCCAGCAGCCGACCCCCGGCCCTCGGGGTAGCGCTACCTAGCCACGAGCAGTACTTC. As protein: CASSRPPALGVALPSHEQYF.

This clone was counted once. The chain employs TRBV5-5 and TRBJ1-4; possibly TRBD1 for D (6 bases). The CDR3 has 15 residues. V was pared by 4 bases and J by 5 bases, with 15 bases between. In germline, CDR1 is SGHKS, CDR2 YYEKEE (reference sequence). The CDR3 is CASSRGQSRNEKLFF. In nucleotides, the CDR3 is TGTGCCAGCAGCCGCGGACAGTCTAGGAATGAAAAACTGTTTTTT.

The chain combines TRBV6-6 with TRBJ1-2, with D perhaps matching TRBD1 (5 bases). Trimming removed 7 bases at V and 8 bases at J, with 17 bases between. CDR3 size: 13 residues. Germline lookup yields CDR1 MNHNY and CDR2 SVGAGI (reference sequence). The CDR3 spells CASTQRGVAGYTF. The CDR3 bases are TGTGCCAGCACACAAAGAGGGGTGGCGGGCTACACCTTC.

As DNA, the CDR3 is TGTGCCAGCAGCTTAGTGGAGAACACTGAAGCTTTCTTT. It codes for CASSLVENTEAFF. The chain employs TRBV11-2 and TRBJ1-1; no clear D gene. From germline, CDR1 is SGHAT and CDR2 FQNNGV. With 1 base removed from V and 1 base from J, the gap between germline ends came to 4 bases. The CDR3 loop spans 13 amino acids.

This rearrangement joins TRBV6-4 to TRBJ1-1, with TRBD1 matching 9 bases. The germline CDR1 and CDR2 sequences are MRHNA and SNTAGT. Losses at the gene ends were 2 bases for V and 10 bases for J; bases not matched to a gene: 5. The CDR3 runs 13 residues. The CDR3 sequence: CASSDGTGGRAFF. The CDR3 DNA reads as TGTGCCAGCAGTGACGGAACAGGGGGCCGAGCTTTCTTT.

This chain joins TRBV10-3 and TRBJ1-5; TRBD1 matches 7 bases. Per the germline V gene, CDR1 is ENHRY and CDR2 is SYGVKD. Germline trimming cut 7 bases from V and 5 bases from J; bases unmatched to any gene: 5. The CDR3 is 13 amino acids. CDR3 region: CAINTGVDQPQHF. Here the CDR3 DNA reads TGTGCCATCAACACAGGGGTCGATCAGCCCCAGCATTTT.

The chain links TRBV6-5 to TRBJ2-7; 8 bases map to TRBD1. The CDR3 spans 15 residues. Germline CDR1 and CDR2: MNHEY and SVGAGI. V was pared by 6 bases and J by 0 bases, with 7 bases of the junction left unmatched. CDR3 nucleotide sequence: TGTGCCAGCAGAAAACGGACAGGGAGCTCCTACGAGCAGTACTTC. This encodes CASRKRTGSSYEQYF.

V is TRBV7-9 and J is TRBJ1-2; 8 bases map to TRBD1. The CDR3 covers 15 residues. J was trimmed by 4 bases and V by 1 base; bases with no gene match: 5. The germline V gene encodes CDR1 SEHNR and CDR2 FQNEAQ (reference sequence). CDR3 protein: CASSLVQGESYGYTF. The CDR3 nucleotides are TGTGCCAGCAGCTTAGTACAGGGGGAGAGCTATGGCTACACCTTC.

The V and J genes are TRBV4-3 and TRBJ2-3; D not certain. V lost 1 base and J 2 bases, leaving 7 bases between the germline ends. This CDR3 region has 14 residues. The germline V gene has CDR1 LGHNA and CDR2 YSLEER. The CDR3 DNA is TGCGCCAGCAGCCAAGTGGTTTCCACAGATACGCAGTATTTT. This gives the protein CASSQVVSTDTQYF.

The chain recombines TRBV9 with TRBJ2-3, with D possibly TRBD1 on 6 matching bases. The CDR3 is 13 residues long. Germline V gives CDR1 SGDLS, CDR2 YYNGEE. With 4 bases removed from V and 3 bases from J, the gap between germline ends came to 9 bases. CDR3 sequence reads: CASSRGQTDTQYF. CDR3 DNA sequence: TGTGCCAGCAGCCGAGGACAGACAGATACGCAGTATTTT.

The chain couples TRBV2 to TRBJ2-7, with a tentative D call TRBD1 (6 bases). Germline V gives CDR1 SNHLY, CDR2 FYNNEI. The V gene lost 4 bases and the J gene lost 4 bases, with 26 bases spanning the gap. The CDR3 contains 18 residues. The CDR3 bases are TGTGCCAGCAGTGTGGTCAGGGGATTCAGCAACGGGGCTTACGAGCAGTACTTC. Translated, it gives CASSVVRGFSNGAYEQYF.

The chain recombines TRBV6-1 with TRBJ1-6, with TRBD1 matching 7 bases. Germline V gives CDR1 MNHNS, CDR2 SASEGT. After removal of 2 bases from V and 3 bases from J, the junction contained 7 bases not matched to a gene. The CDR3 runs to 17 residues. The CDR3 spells CASSESGGTIYNSPLHF. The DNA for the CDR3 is TGTGCCAGCAGTGAATCAGGGGGGACAATCTATAATTCACCCCTCCACTTT.